These 2 T cell receptor beta chains share one sample of origin, sequenced in a study of blood T cell repertoires in COVID-19. Repertoires were generated with immunoSEQ multiplex PCR, while TCRdb's copy carries only in-frame clones and drops some. The table shows more than 85,000 clones, with roughly nine tenths occurring only once. Sequencing was carried out using peripheral blood. These receptors all come from a man aged 60-69 years with acute or convalescent COVID-19.

CDR3 in amino acids: CASSRQLAGEQFF. The DNA for the CDR3 is TGTGCCAGCAGTCGCCAACTAGCGGGAGAACAGTTCTTC. The chain employs TRBV27 and TRBJ2-1; 11 bases match TRBD2. The V and J ends lost 5 bases and 13 bases, in that order; junction bases with no gene match: 7. Germline assignment: CDR1 MNHEY and CDR2 SMNVEV (reference sequence). This CDR3 spans 13 amino acids.

The chain employs TRBV6-5 and TRBJ2-7; 10 bases match TRBD1. Per germline, CDR1 MNHEY and CDR2 SVGAGI. The V and J ends lost 6 bases and 0 bases, in that order; junction bases with no gene match: 5. The CDR3 length is 15 residues. This CDR3 is CASRTDRGLSYEQYF. DNA of the CDR3: TGTGCCAGCAGAACCGACAGGGGGCTCTCCTACGAGCAGTACTTC.